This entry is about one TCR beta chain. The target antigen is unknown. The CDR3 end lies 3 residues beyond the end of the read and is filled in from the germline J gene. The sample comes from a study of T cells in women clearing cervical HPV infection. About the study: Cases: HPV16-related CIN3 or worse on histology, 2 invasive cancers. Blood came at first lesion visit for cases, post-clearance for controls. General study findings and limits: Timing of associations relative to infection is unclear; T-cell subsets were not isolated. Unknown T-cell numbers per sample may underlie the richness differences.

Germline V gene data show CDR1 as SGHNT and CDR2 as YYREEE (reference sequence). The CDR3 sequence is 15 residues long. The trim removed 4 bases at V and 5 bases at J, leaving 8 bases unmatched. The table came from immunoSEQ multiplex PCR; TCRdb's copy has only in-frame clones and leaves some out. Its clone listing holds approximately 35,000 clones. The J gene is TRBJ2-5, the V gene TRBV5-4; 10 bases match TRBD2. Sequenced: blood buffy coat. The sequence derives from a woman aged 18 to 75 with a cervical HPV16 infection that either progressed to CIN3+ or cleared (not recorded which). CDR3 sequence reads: CASSRRAGGLETQYF. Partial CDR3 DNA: TGTGCCAGCAGCAGGCGAGCGGGGGGGTTGGAGACC.